Shown below are 26 T cell receptor beta chains from a single sample sequenced in a study of blood T cell repertoires in COVID-19. Generated by immunoSEQ multiplex PCR, the TCRdb table keeps only in-frame clones and is missing some. The data contain 300,000 to 350,000 clones, approximately 89% of them seen just once; the ten biggest clones take up less than 5.5%. Sample: PBMCs or T cells enriched from blood (not recorded which). The receptors originated from a man aged 25 to 40 who had recovered from COVID-19.

V and J are TRBV12-3 or TRBV12-4 and TRBJ1-2; D uncertain. The CDR3 is 13 residues long. The V gene lost 7 bases and the J gene lost 5 bases, with 14 bases spanning the gap. The CDR3 DNA reads TGTGCCAGCAAACCGGGAGGGAGTTATGGCTACACCTTC. Residues: CASKPGGSYGYTF.

The gene calls are TRBV3-1 (or the pseudogene TRBV3-2) and TRBJ2-3; a weak D match, TRBD1 (6 bases). This CDR3 is 15 amino acids long. The V and J ends lost 5 bases and 3 bases respectively, with 15 bases between them. Germline V lookup: CDR1 LGHDT, CDR2 YNNKEL (reference sequence). CDR3 protein: CASSDTAGATDTQYF. Here the CDR3 DNA reads TGTGCCAGCAGCGATACAGCAGGGGCTACAGATACGCAGTATTTT.

J is TRBJ2-3 and V is TRBV7-9, with D hard to call. The CDR3 is 14 residues long. CDR1 and CDR2 (germline): SEHNR, FQNEAQ (reference sequence). V gave up 3 bases and J gave up 4 bases, with 11 bases separating them. The DNA of the CDR3 is TGTGCCAGCAGCTTCCGGTCTTCCGCAGATACGCAGTATTTT. Its translation: CASSFRSSADTQYF.

The chain combines TRBV28 with TRBJ2-3; a possible D gene is TRBD1 (6 bases). V lost 4 bases and J 4 bases, leaving 15 bases between the germline ends. Per the germline V gene, CDR1 is MDHEN and CDR2 is SYDVKM. The CDR3 extends over 15 amino acids. CDR3 protein: CASSSQNTGPDTQYF. For the CDR3, the DNA is TGTGCCAGCAGTTCCCAAAATACAGGGCCAGATACGCAGTATTTT.

The chain is built from TRBV4-1 and TRBJ2-5, with 7 bases lining up with TRBD1. CDR3 length: 15 residues. CDR1 is MGHRA and CDR2 is YSYEKL in the germline V gene. With 5 bases clipped from V and 0 bases from J, the junction kept 6 bases outside the gene matches. DNA of the CDR3: TGCGCCAGCAGCGTCCGACAGGGCTACCAAGAGACCCAGTACTTC. Protein: CASSVRQGYQETQYF.

J is TRBJ1-5 and V is TRBV7-9; perhaps TRBD1 as D (5 bases). The V end was cut by 5 bases, the J end by 4 bases, with 12 bases between. Germline values: CDR1 SEHNR, CDR2 FQNEAQ (reference sequence). There are 14 residues in the CDR3. The CDR3 is CASSQGAANQPQHF. The CDR3 region has the DNA TGTGCCAGCAGCCAAGGGGCAGCAAATCAGCCCCAGCATTTT.

CDR3 region: CASSTTPSVSSYNSPLHF. The CDR3 DNA follows: TGTGCCAGCAGTACCACCCCCAGCGTGAGCTCCTATAATTCACCCCTCCACTTT. The chain combines TRBV27 with TRBJ1-6; D not certain. Trimming pared 5 bases from V and 0 bases from J, leaving 17 bases between. The CDR3 is 18 residues long. CDR1 is MNHEY and CDR2 is SMNVEV in the germline V gene (reference sequence).

The chain couples TRBV5-1 to TRBJ1-4, with 8 bases identical to TRBD1. V was pared by 3 bases and J by 7 bases, with 11 bases of the junction left unmatched. Germline CDR1 reads SGHRS; CDR2 reads YFSETQ. This CDR3 is built from 16 residues. CDR3 nucleotides: TGCGCCAGCAGCTCCGGGACAGGACTAACTTTTGAAAAACTGTTTTTT. The encoded protein is CASSSGTGLTFEKLFF.

The chain has TRBV18 and TRBJ2-7; tentatively, D is TRBD2 (7 bases). The CDR3 covers 15 residues. Germline CDR1 is KGHSH and CDR2 is LQKENI. Trimming removed 2 bases from V and 2 bases from J, with 13 bases in between. The CDR3 protein is CASSPAGATTYEQYF. The CDR3 DNA is TGTGCCAGCTCACCAGCGGGGGCAACTACCTACGAGCAGTACTTC.

The chain carries TRBV28 and TRBJ2-1; TRBD2 agrees at 9 bases. CDR3 length: 14 residues. J gave up 6 bases and V 5 bases, and 5 bases lay outside the gene matches. Germline V lookup: CDR1 MDHEN, CDR2 SYDVKM. The CDR3 protein is CASSRSGGSNEQFF. CDR3 DNA: TGTGCCAGCAGTAGGAGCGGGGGGAGCAATGAGCAGTTCTTC.

The chain combines TRBV5-1 with TRBJ1-3; 10 nucleotides align to TRBD1. The CDR3 is 17 amino acids. V shed 1 base, J shed 3 bases, and the junction held 7 bases outside the gene matches. The V gene's germline CDR1 is SGHRS and CDR2 YFSETQ. CDR3 DNA: TGCGCCAGCAGCTTGTCCCAGGGGACAGGGGTTGGAAACACCATATATTTT. Protein product: CASSLSQGTGVGNTIYF.

The chain links TRBV10-2 to TRBJ1-2; 9 nucleotides align to TRBD1. J gave up 8 bases and V 3 bases, and 10 bases lay outside the gene matches. Germline CDR1 and CDR2: WSHSY and SAAADI. The CDR3 has 15 residues. The CDR3 nucleotides are TGCGCCAGCAGTGATACAGGGGGCCGGGGGCTGGGCTACACCTTC. Its translation: CASSDTGGRGLGYTF.

The V gene is TRBV12-3 or TRBV12-4, the J gene TRBJ2-7, with D perhaps matching TRBD1 (6 bases). This CDR3 spans 13 amino acids. Deletions cut 5 bases from V and 6 bases from J, with 14 bases between. The CDR3 DNA follows: TGTGCCAGCAGTAAAACAGGGAACAGCGAGCAGTACTTC. As protein: CASSKTGNSEQYF.

This clone was counted between two and nine times. The chain recombines TRBV29-1 with TRBJ2-3, with D possibly matching TRBD2 (6 bases). CDR1 and CDR2 from the germline V gene are SQVTM and ANQGSEA. The CDR3 runs 12 residues. The V end was cut by 6 bases, the J end by 6 bases, with 13 bases between. The CDR3 nucleotides read TGCAGCGTCCGGGACTCAGCGGATACGCAGTATTTT. Its protein product is CSVRDSADTQYF.

The V call is TRBV5-1, the J call TRBJ1-3; perhaps TRBD1 as D (6 bases). The CDR3 runs to 17 residues. The V gene's germline CDR1 is SGHRS and CDR2 YFSETQ. The ends were cut back, 1 base at V and 3 bases at J, with 17 bases in the middle. This CDR3 reads CASSLQAVGTSGNTIYF. CDR3 nucleotide sequence: TGCGCCAGCAGCTTGCAAGCGGTCGGGACAAGTGGAAACACCATATATTTT.

The J gene is TRBJ2-1, the V gene TRBV7-9; TRBD2 agrees at 11 bases. Trimming at V came to 8 bases and at J to 6 bases, leaving 9 bases not matched to a gene. This CDR3 has 15 amino acids. In germline, CDR1 is SEHNR, CDR2 FQNEAQ (reference sequence). CDR3 in amino acids: CASYKGSGGANEQFF. The CDR3 DNA follows: TGTGCCAGCTATAAGGGTAGCGGGGGGGCCAATGAGCAGTTCTTC. The whole variable domain, filled in from reference TRBV7-9 and TRBJ2-1, reads DTGVSQNPRHKITKRGQNVTFRCDPISEHNRLYWYRQTLGQGPEFLTYFQNEAQLEKSRLLSDRFSAERPKGSFSTLEIQRTEQGDSAMYLCASYKGSGGANEQFFGPGTRLTVL.

This chain links TRBV7-3 with TRBJ2-3; TRBD2 agrees at 10 bases. Germline V gives CDR1 SGHTA, CDR2 FQGTGA. V lost 4 bases, J lost 3 bases, and 10 bases stayed unmatched. The CDR3 has 17 residues. The CDR3 here is CASSSTPLAGVTDTQYF. Written as DNA, the CDR3 is TGTGCCAGCAGCTCCACCCCCCTAGCGGGGGTGACAGATACGCAGTATTTT.

The chain combines TRBV10-2 with TRBJ1-1; unclear D gene. Germline V gene lookup returns CDR1 WSHSY and CDR2 SAAADI. The CDR3 covers 13 residues. Trimming shortened V by 6 bases and J by 1 base, and 9 bases separated the two germline ends. The CDR3 region has the DNA TGCGCCAGCAGGAGGGAGCAGAACACTGAAGCTTTCTTT. The encoded protein is CASRREQNTEAFF.

This clone was counted between two and nine times. The genes are TRBV5-6 and TRBJ1-6, with 12 bases that match TRBD1. Germline CDR1 SGHDT, CDR2 YYEEEE. This CDR3 contains 15 residues. The ends lost 4 bases at V and 9 bases at J; junction bases unmatched: 5. CDR3 DNA sequence: TGTGCCAGCAGCACGGGACAGGGGGCCTTTTCACCCCTCCACTTT. It yields the protein CASSTGQGAFSPLHF.

J is TRBJ2-3 and V is TRBV28; 13 bases line up with TRBD2. The ends lost 1 base at V and 3 bases at J; junction bases unmatched: 1. Germline V gene sequence: CDR1 MDHEN, CDR2 SYDVKM. The CDR3 spans 16 residues. This CDR3 reads CASSLLTSGGTDTQYF. Here the CDR3 DNA reads TGTGCCAGCAGTTTATTGACTAGCGGGGGGACAGATACGCAGTATTTT.

This sequence joins TRBV9 and TRBJ2-3; a possible D gene is TRBD2 (6 bases). This CDR3 comprises 16 residues. Germline values: CDR1 SGDLS, CDR2 YYNGEE. V was clipped by 1 base and J by 2 bases, with 14 bases between them. The CDR3 region is CASSVPLGTFTDTQYF. The CDR3, as DNA: TGTGCCAGCAGCGTACCTCTCGGGACTTTCACAGATACGCAGTATTTT.

The chain joins TRBV9 to TRBJ2-1, with 8 bases matching TRBD1. Germline V gene data show CDR1 as SGDLS and CDR2 as YYNGEE. This CDR3 is built from 20 residues. Trimming at V came to 0 bases and at J to 3 bases, leaving 17 bases not matched to a gene. The CDR3 is CASSVDPKNPTGVDYNEQFF. In nucleotides, the CDR3 is TGTGCCAGCAGCGTAGATCCCAAGAATCCGACAGGGGTCGACTACAATGAGCAGTTCTTC.

This clone showed up just a few times. This chain connects TRBV19 to TRBJ1-1, with 8 bases identical to TRBD1. After removal of 4 bases from V and 5 bases from J, the junction contained 9 bases not matched to a gene. CDR1 is LNHDA, CDR2 SQIVND, per germline (reference sequence). The CDR3 has 15 residues. CDR3 amino acids: CASSTYGQGGTEAFF. For the CDR3, the DNA is TGTGCCAGTAGTACCTACGGACAGGGTGGAACTGAAGCTTTCTTT.

This chain joins TRBV7-9 and TRBJ2-5, with D unclear. The CDR3 length is 14 residues. CDR1 and CDR2 (germline): SEHNR, FQNEAQ (reference sequence). Trimming shortened V by 4 bases and J by 6 bases, and 15 bases separated the two germline ends. This CDR3 is CASSSSPSHQTQYF. DNA of the CDR3: TGTGCCAGCAGCTCCTCCCCCAGTCACCAGACCCAGTACTTC.

The chain joins TRBV7-6 to TRBJ2-5; 10 bases are shared with TRBD2. The CDR3 totals 18 residues. Trimming removed 1 base from V and 1 base from J; junction bases left unmatched: 9. CDR1 is SGHVS and CDR2 is FNYEAQ in the germline V gene. The CDR3 sequence: CASSLGEGLAGAQETQYF. DNA for the CDR3: TGTGCCAGCAGCTTAGGGGAGGGGCTAGCGGGGGCCCAAGAGACCCAGTACTTC.

The V and J genes are TRBV10-3 and TRBJ1-2, with a tentative D call TRBD1 (5 bases). The germline V and J ends were trimmed by 0 bases and 7 bases, with 9 bases remaining between them. CDR3 length equals 13 residues. Germline V gives CDR1 ENHRY, CDR2 SYGVKD. The CDR3 reads CAISESGEAGYTF. CDR3 bases: TGTGCCATCAGTGAGTCAGGGGAAGCTGGCTACACCTTC.